These 6 T cell receptor beta chains share one sample of origin, sequenced in a study of vaccination and CD4 T cells after COVID-19 (dated by TCRdb to between 2021 and 2022). Sample treatment or condition, as interpreted from the label and publication: 10-day PBMC culture with coronavirus spike peptide pools or control peptides (ViraFEST assay). What these receptors recognize is not known. The receptor library was made with PCR. Sequencing was carried out with an Illumina iSeq 100. DNA from cultured CD4+ T cells underwent TCR sequencing with the Oncomine TCR Beta short-read assay at the Johns Hopkins FTIC core. TCRdb handled the public reads itself, with Q25 trimming in fastp and clone calling in MiXCR, and kept productive beta chains. Every CDR3 protein is listed once, alongside the most common genes and DNA of its rows. For this sample the table gives 10,000 to 15,000 distinct CDR3 sequences, of which 56% were detected only once. About 15% of the sample comes from the top ten.

Specimen: CD4+ T cells from blood, cultured in vitro. Receptor source: a human donor who had recovered from COVID-19.

The table lists this clonotype with a count of one. V usage is TRBV5-1 and J usage is TRBJ1-1, with D possibly being TRBD1 (6 bases). The germline V gene has CDR1 SGHRS and CDR2 YFSETQ. Between the trimmed V and J ends, which lost 3 bases and 8 bases, there was a span of 11 bases. This CDR3 region has 12 residues. The CDR3 region is CASSSQGDEAFF. CDR3 nucleotide sequence: TGCGCCAGCAGCTCACAGGGAGACGAAGCTTTCTTT.

The CDR3 loop is CAIGADLTDTQYF. For the CDR3, the DNA is TGTGCCATCGGGGCGGACCTCACAGATACGCAGTATTTT. The V gene is TRBV6-1, the J gene TRBJ2-3, with D perhaps given as TRBD1 or TRBD2 (5 bases each). The CDR3 contains 13 residues. V was clipped by 10 bases and J by 2 bases, with 13 bases between them. Germline loops: CDR1 MNHNS, CDR2 SASEGT.

The V gene is TRBV7-2, the J gene TRBJ1-5, with 7 bases fitting TRBD1. Germline assignment: CDR1 SGHTA and CDR2 FQGNSA. The CDR3 loop spans 14 amino acids. V was pared by 4 bases and J by 4 bases, with 4 bases of the junction left unmatched. The CDR3 region is CASSSQGSNQPQHF. In nucleotides, the CDR3 is TGTGCCAGCAGCTCACAGGGGTCGAATCAGCCCCAGCATTTT.

The chain combines TRBV19 with TRBJ2-1, with 11 bases aligning to TRBD2. The J segment lost 7 bases and the V segment lost 6 bases, leaving 5 bases of the junction unmatched. CDR1 and CDR2 (germline): LNHDA, SQIVND (reference sequence). The CDR3 is 14 residues long. CDR3 sequence: CASRPGTSGNEQFF. DNA of the CDR3: TGTGCCAGTAGGCCCGGGACTAGCGGAAATGAGCAGTTCTTC.

The CDR3 is CASSADRAATQETQYF. In nucleotides, the CDR3 is TGTGCCAGCAGCGCAGACAGGGCGGCTACCCAAGAGACCCAGTACTTC. The genes are TRBV7-9 and TRBJ2-5; TRBD1 agrees at 7 bases. CDR3 length equals 16 residues. The germline gives CDR1 SEHNR, CDR2 FQNEAQ (reference sequence). The V segment lost 5 bases and the J segment 1 base; nucleotides outside the gene matches: 10.

V is TRBV20-1 and J is TRBJ2-3, with a weak D call TRBD2 (6 bases). This CDR3 is 17 amino acids long. The V and J ends lost 1 base and 2 bases respectively, with 19 bases between them. Germline assignment: CDR1 DFQATT and CDR2 SNEGSKA (reference sequence). The CDR3 is CSARAPQLSGHTDTQYF. The CDR3, as DNA: TGCAGTGCTAGAGCCCCCCAGCTTAGCGGTCACACAGATACGCAGTATTTT.